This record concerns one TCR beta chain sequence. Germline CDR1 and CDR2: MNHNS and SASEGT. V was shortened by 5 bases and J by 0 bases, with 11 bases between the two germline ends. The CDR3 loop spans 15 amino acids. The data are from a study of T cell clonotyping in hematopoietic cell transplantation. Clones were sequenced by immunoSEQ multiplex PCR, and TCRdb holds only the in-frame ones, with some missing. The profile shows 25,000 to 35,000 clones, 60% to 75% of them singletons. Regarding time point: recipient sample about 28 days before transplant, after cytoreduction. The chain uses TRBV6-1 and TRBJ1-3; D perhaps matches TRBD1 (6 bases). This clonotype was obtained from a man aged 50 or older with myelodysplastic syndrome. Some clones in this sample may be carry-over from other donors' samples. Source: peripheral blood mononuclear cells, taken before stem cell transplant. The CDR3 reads CASSPQGHSGNTIYF. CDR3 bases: TGTGCCAGCAGTCCACAGGGCCACTCTGGAAACACCATATATTTT.